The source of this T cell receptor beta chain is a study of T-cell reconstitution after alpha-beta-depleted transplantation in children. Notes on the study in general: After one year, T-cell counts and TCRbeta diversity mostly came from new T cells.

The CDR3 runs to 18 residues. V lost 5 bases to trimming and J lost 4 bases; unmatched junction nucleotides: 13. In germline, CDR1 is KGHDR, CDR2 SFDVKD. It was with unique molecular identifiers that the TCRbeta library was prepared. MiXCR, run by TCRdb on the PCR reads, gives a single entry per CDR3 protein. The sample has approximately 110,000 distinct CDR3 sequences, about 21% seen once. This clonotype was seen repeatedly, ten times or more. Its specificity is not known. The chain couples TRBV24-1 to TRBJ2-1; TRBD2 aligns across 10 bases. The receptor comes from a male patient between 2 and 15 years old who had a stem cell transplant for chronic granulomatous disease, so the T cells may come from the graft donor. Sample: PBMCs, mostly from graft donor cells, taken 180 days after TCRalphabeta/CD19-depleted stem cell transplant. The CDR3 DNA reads TGTGCCACCAGTGGGAAAACTAGCGGGAAAGGGGTTTACAATGAGCAGTTCTTC. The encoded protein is CATSGKTSGKGVYNEQFF.